This T cell receptor (beta chain) was sequenced in a study of blood T cell repertoires in COVID-19. Overall study: COVID-19 samples collected from the United States, Italy and Spain covered acute and convalescent phases. In each case, the material was cDNA or gDNA derived from T cells, B-cell-depleted T cells, or PBMCs.

Method: immunoSEQ multiplex PCR; TCRdb's copy keeps in-frame clones and lacks some. Here the sample spans over 150,000 clones, around 85% being singletons. CDR3 length: 15 amino acids. The germline V gene encodes CDR1 LGHDT and CDR2 YNNKEL (reference sequence). The ends lost 4 bases at V and 7 bases at J; junction bases unmatched: 9. This rearrangement joins TRBV3-1 (or the pseudogene TRBV3-2) to TRBJ2-5, with TRBD2 matching over 10 bases. Material for sequencing was peripheral blood. The origin of this receptor is a man aged 50-59 years with active or convalescent COVID-19. CDR3 coding DNA: TGTGCCAGCAGCCGTAGGCTAGCGGGGGCCGGGACCCAGTACTTC. Translation gives CASSRRLAGAGTQYF.